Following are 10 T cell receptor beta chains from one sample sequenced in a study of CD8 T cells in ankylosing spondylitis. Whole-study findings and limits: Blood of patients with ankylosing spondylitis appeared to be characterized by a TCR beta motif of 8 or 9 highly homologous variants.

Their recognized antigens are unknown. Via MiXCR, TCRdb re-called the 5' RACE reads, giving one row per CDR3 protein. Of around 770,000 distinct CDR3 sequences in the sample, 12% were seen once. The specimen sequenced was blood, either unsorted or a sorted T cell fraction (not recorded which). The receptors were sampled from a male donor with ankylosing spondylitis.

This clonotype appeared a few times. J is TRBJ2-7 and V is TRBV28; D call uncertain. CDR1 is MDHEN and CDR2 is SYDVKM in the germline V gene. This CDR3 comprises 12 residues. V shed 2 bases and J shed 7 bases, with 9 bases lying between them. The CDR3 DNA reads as TGTGCCAGCAGTTTAAAGGTTGGGGAGCAGTACTTC. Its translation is CASSLKVGEQYF.

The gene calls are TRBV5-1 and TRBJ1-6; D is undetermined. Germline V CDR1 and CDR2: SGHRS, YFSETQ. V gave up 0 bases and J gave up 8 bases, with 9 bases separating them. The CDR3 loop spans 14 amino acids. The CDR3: CASSLGAIYSPLHF. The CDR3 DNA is TGCGCCAGCAGCTTGGGGGCCATCTATTCACCCCTCCACTTT.

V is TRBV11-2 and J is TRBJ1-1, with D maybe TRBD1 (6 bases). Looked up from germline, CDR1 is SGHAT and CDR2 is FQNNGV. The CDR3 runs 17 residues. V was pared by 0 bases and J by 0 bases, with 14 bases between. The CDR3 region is CASSLDLVGGMNTEAFF. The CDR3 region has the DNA TGTGCCAGCAGCTTAGACCTGGTGGGGGGCATGAACACTGAAGCTTTCTTT.

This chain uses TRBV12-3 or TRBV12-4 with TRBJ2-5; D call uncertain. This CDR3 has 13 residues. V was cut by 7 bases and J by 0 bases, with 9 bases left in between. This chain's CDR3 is CASTGQYQETQYF. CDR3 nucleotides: TGTGCCAGCACGGGCCAATACCAAGAGACCCAGTACTTC.

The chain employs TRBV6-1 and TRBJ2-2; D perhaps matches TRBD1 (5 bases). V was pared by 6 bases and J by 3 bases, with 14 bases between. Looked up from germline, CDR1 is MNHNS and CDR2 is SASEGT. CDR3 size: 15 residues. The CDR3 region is CASRIGHADTGELFF. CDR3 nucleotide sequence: TGTGCCAGCAGGATCGGACACGCTGACACCGGGGAGCTGTTTTTT.

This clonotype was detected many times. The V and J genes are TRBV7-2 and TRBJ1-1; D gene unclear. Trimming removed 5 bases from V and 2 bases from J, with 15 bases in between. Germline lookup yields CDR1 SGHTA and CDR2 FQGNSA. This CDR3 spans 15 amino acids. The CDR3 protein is CASSPGSTLNTEAFF. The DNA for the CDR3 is TGTGCCAGCAGCCCCGGGTCTACGCTAAACACTGAAGCTTTCTTT.

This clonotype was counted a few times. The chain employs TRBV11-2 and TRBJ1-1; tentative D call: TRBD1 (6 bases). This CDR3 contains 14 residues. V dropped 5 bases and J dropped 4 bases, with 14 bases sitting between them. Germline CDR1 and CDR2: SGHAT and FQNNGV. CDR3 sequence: CASSTQGSGTEAFF. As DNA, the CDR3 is TGTGCCAGCAGCACACAGGGATCTGGCACTGAAGCTTTCTTT.

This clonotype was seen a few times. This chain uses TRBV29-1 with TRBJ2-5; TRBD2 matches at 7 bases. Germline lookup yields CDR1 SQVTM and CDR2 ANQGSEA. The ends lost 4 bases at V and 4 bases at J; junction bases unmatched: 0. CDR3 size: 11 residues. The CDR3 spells CSVGEGETQYF. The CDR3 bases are TGCAGCGTTGGGGAGGGAGAGACCCAGTACTTC.

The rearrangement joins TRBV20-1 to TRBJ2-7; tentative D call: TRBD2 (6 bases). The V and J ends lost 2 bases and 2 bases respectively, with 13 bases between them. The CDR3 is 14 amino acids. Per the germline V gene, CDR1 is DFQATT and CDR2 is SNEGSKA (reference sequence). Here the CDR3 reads CSARRSGAPYEQYF. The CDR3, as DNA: TGCAGTGCTAGAAGGTCGGGAGCCCCCTACGAGCAGTACTTC.

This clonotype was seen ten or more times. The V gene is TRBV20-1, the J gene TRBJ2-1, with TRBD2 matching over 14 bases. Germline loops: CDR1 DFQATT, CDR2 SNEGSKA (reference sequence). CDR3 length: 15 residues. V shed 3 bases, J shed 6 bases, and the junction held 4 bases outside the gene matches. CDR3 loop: CSASPGLAGVNEQFF. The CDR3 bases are TGCAGTGCTAGTCCGGGACTAGCGGGAGTCAATGAGCAGTTCTTC.